Listed below are T cell receptor beta chains from one sample, sequenced in a study of cytomegalovirus exposure and HLA in healthy donors. Clones were read by immunoSEQ multiplex PCR, and TCRdb kept only the in-frame ones, dropping some. In the table there are 130,000 or so clones, more than 60% of which are singletons. Sequencing input: PBMCs. The source of these receptors is a woman aged 40-49 years in good health and CMV-seropositive. Each CDR3 is given with its conserved first and last residue. The order of the fields is D gene, V gene, J gene, clone size, CDR3 protein, CDR3 DNA. A D gene is named only where the DNA matches it firmly. Rows may omit the clone size; those that give it use once, few, many or a size class.

.	TRBV6-1	TRBJ2-7	.	CASSGTDYEQYF	TGTGCCAGCAGTGGGACAGACTACGAGCAGTACTTC
TRBD2	TRBV5-4	TRBJ2-7	.	CASSGEGRGPSYEQYF	TGTGCCAGCAGCGGGGAGGGGAGGGGCCCTTCCTACGAGCAGTACTTC
TRBD1	TRBV5-6	TRBJ1-5	.	CASSAFDRGDNQPQHF	TGTGCCAGCAGCGCCTTTGACAGGGGTGACAATCAGCCCCAGCATTTT
.	TRBV18	TRBJ2-2	.	CASSPSQKMTGELFF	TGTGCCAGCTCACCCTCACAGAAAATGACCGGGGAGCTGTTTTTT
.	TRBV5-1	TRBJ1-1	once	CASSLSQVGTEAFF	TGCGCCAGCAGCTTGAGCCAGGTGGGCACTGAAGCTTTCTTT
.	TRBV5-4	TRBJ2-4	few	CASSLSANDRAKNIQYF	TGTGCCAGCAGCTTGTCGGCCAACGACAGAGCCAAAAACATTCAGTACTTC
.	TRBV6-5	TRBJ2-7	once	CASSGGGTYEQYF	TGTGCCAGCAGTGGCGGCGGAACCTACGAGCAGTACTTC
.	TRBV28	TRBJ1-1	.	CASSLPRGGNTEAFF	TGTGCCAGCAGTCTCCCGCGGGGAGGTAACACTGAAGCTTTCTTT
TRBD2	TRBV9	TRBJ2-2	few	CASSVGREGLYAGELFF	TGTGCCAGCAGCGTAGGTCGGGAGGGCCTCTACGCCGGGGAGCTGTTTTTT
.	TRBV11-2	TRBJ1-2	.	CASSPWTGIYGYTF	TGTGCCAGCAGCCCCTGGACCGGGATCTATGGCTACACCTTC
.	TRBV6-5	TRBJ1-6	.	CASSLNSYNSPLHF	TGTGCCAGCAGTTTAAACAGTTATAATTCACCCCTCCACTTT
TRBD1	TRBV25-1	TRBJ1-5	few	CASSHPGTGTNQPQHF	TGTGCCAGCAGCCACCCCGGGACAGGGACCAATCAGCCCCAGCATTTT
TRBD2	TRBV4-1	TRBJ2-4	few	CASSLSGGRVPKNIQYF	TGCGCCAGCAGCCTCTCGGGGGGGAGGGTACCCAAAAACATTCAGTACTTC
.	TRBV7-9	TRBJ1-2	.	CSSIRWMPDNNYGYTF	TGTTCCAGCATACGGTGGATGCCTGACAATAACTATGGCTACACCTTC
TRBD1	TRBV4-3	TRBJ2-1	few	CASSQDEGANYNEQFF	TGCGCCAGCAGCCAAGATGAGGGGGCCAACTACAATGAGCAGTTCTTC
TRBD2	TRBV7-9	TRBJ2-1	.	CASSLDGGRAYNEQFF	TGTGCCAGCAGCTTAGATGGCGGGAGGGCCTACAATGAGCAGTTCTTC
.	TRBV13	TRBJ2-5	.	CASSSSVSVDF	TGTGCCAGCAGTAGCTCGGTCTCGGTGGACTTC
TRBD2	TRBV7-3	TRBJ2-1	.	CASSLIPSGSGGEQFF	TGTGCCAGCAGCCTAATCCCTAGCGGGAGCGGTGGTGAGCAGTTCTTC
TRBD2	TRBV6-1	TRBJ2-4	.	CASLGGNIPKNIQYF	TGTGCCAGCCTGGGGGGGAACATTCCCAAAAACATTCAGTACTTC
.	TRBV7-2	TRBJ2-3	.	CASSFPTLSTDTQYF	TGTGCCAGCAGCTTCCCCACTCTTAGCACAGATACGCAGTATTTT
.	TRBV4-3	TRBJ2-2	.	CASSQKGLYETTGELFF	TGCGCCAGCAGCCAGAAGGGACTGTATGAGACCACCGGGGAGCTGTTTTTT
.	TRBV28	TRBJ1-4	.	CASRSTGTQEKLFF	TGTGCCAGCAGGTCAACAGGGACCCAGGAAAAACTGTTTTTT
.	TRBV28	TRBJ2-7	once	CASSTSGQKQYF	TGTGCCAGCAGTACGTCCGGACAGAAGCAGTACTTC
.	TRBV7-3	TRBJ2-2	.	CASSLWQANTGELFF	TGTGCCAGCAGCTTATGGCAGGCGAACACCGGGGAGCTGTTTTTT
TRBD1	TRBV11-3	TRBJ1-1	.	CASSLGGTGEAFF	TGTGCCAGCAGCTTAGGTGGGACAGGGGAAGCTTTCTTT
.	TRBV5-4	TRBJ2-3	.	CASSLVQATTDTQYF	TGTGCCAGCAGCTTGGTCCAGGCCACCACAGATACGCAGTATTTT
TRBD2	TRBV15	TRBJ2-2	.	CATSGIAGGVTGELFF	TGTGCCACCAGCGGTATAGCGGGGGGTGTTACCGGGGAGCTGTTTTTT
.	TRBV6-6	TRBJ1-2	.	CASSYSTANYGYTF	TGTGCCAGCAGTTACTCTACAGCCAACTATGGCTACACCTTC
.	TRBV28	TRBJ1-6	.	CAIHSRSYNSPLHF	TGTGCCATCCACAGCCGCTCCTATAATTCACCCCTCCACTTT
TRBD1	TRBV18	TRBJ1-1	few	CASSVRQGRAFF	TGTGCCAGCTCAGTCAGACAGGGGCGAGCTTTCTTT
TRBD1	TRBV18	TRBJ2-2	.	CASSPGQGAIGELFF	TGTGCCAGCTCACCAGGACAGGGGGCGATCGGGGAGCTGTTTTTT
TRBD1	TRBV11-2	TRBJ1-1	.	CASSWDRGLTEAFF	TGTGCCAGCAGCTGGGACAGGGGATTGACTGAAGCTTTCTTT
TRBD2	TRBV28	TRBJ2-5	.	CASRNSRLAQETQYF	TGTGCCAGCAGAAATTCACGACTAGCACAAGAGACCCAGTACTTC
.	TRBV20-1	TRBJ2-3	once	CSASPGTQYF	TGCAGTGCCTCACCGGGGACGCAGTATTTT
TRBD1	TRBV27	TRBJ1-6	.	CASSQGAYNSPLHF	TGTGCCAGCAGTCAGGGGGCCTATAATTCACCCCTCCACTTT
.	TRBV19	TRBJ1-2	.	CASSIAQGPGYGYTF	TGTGCCAGTAGTATAGCGCAGGGGCCGGGCTATGGCTACACCTTC
TRBD2	TRBV29-1	TRBJ2-7	.	CSAATSGLTYEQYF	TGCAGCGCCGCGACTAGCGGGTTAACCTACGAGCAGTACTTC
TRBD1	TRBV10-3	TRBJ1-5	few	CAISESNTGGNQPQHF	TGTGCCATCAGTGAGTCCAACACAGGGGGGAATCAGCCCCAGCATTTT
.	TRBV5-3	TRBJ2-3	.	CARSPFVRGTDTQYF	TGTGCCAGAAGCCCCTTCGTCCGGGGCACAGATACGCAGTATTTT
.	TRBV5-4	TRBJ2-3	.	CASSSGPRGTDTQYF	TGTGCCAGCAGCTCGGGCCCGAGGGGCACAGATACGCAGTATTTT
TRBD2	TRBV28	TRBJ2-7	once	CASSGSGRDNEQYF	TGTGCCAGCAGCGGTAGCGGGAGGGACAACGAGCAGTACTTC
.	TRBV6-1	TRBJ1-6	.	CASYTGFNSPLHF	TGTGCCAGTTATACAGGGTTCAATTCACCCCTCCACTTT